Listed below are T cell receptor beta chains from one sample, sequenced in a study of identical twins. TCRdb fed the 5' RACE reads into MiXCR, producing one record per CDR3 protein. The sample shows about 890,000 distinct CDR3 sequences, more than 9% of them seen only once. The sample was also reused in another study, on yellow fever vaccine responses in identical twins.

Sequencing input: PBMCs. The receptors stem from a woman aged 18-30 years in good health. CDR3s include the opening cysteine and the closing phenylalanine or tryptophan. A D gene is named only where the DNA matches it firmly. The size of a clone is reported for some rows only, either as once, few or many, or as a class for expanded clones.

j_call clone_size v_call d_call cdr3_aa cdr3_nt
TRBJ2-3 - TRBV5-1 TRBD2 CASSSTSGRVSGDTQYF TGCGCCAGCAGCTCGACTAGCGGGAGGGTGAGTGGAGATACGCAGTATTTT
TRBJ1-5 few TRBV2 - CASSEGGRVGNQPQHF TGTGCCAGCAGTGAAGGGGGGAGGGTGGGCAATCAGCCCCAGCATTTT
TRBJ2-7 many TRBV9 - CASSVGSPPDEQYF TGTGCCAGCAGCGTAGGTAGTCCCCCCGACGAGCAGTACTTC
TRBJ1-1 - TRBV7-9 - CASSPGSAGLENTEAFF TGTGCCAGCAGCCCCGGATCGGCAGGCCTAGAGAACACTGAAGCTTTCTTT
TRBJ2-5 many TRBV3-1 - CASSQLLWESQETQYF TGTGCCAGCAGCCAACTTTTGTGGGAGTCACAAGAGACCCAGTACTTC
TRBJ2-5 few TRBV6-5 - CASNFGGRETQYF TGTGCCAGCAATTTTGGAGGGAGGGAGACCCAGTACTTC
TRBJ2-5 - TRBV27 - CASSSFNGETQYF TGTGCCAGCAGTTCGTTCAACGGGGAGACCCAGTACTTC
TRBJ2-1 few TRBV11-3 TRBD2 CASSQSGTSGYNEQFF TGTGCCAGCAGCCAATCCGGGACTAGCGGTTACAATGAGCAGTTCTTC
TRBJ2-5 few TRBV18 - CASSPQGRRETQYF TGTGCCAGCTCACCACAGGGCCGGCGGGAGACCCAGTACTTC
TRBJ2-7 - TRBV3-1 - CASSQDRTLAYEQYF TGTGCCAGCAGCCAAGATCGTACTTTAGCCTACGAGCAGTACTTC
TRBJ2-3 - TRBV19 - CASSIVLASTDTQYF TGTGCCAGTAGTATAGTGCTAGCGAGCACAGATACGCAGTATTTT
TRBJ2-1 many TRBV2 - CASIGLSSEQFF TGTGCCAGCATAGGCCTTAGCAGTGAGCAGTTCTTC
TRBJ2-3 many TRBV25-1 - CASSESGLQPGGTDTQYF TGTGCCAGCAGTGAATCGGGGCTACAACCCGGAGGCACAGATACGCAGTATTTT
TRBJ2-1 many TRBV4-1 TRBD2 CASSRSSLAGGDWQFF TGCGCCAGCAGCCGATCTAGTCTAGCGGGAGGGGATTGGCAGTTCTTC
TRBJ2-2 - TRBV12-3/TRBV12-4 - CASSPRRQSANTGELFF TGTGCCAGCAGCCCCCGTCGGCAGTCCGCGAACACCGGGGAGCTGTTTTTT
TRBJ2-6 few TRBV10-3 - CAISERSAGANVLTF TGTGCCATCAGTGAGCGGTCTGCTGGGGCCAACGTCCTGACTTTC
TRBJ2-5 - TRBV5-1 - CASSKSPAGQETQYF TGCGCCAGCAGCAAATCCCCGGCGGGACAAGAGACCCAGTACTTC
TRBJ2-7 few TRBV14 - CASSHIDRYYEQYF TGTGCCAGCAGCCATATAGACAGATACTACGAGCAGTACTTC
TRBJ1-2 - TRBV24-1 TRBD1 CATSRQGFDGYTF TGTGCCACCAGCAGACAGGGATTTGATGGCTACACCTTC
TRBJ2-3 few TRBV5-1 - CASSLSGGVINTDTQYF TGCGCCAGCAGCTTGTCAGGCGGGGTCATAAACACAGATACGCAGTATTTT
TRBJ1-3 few TRBV18 - CASSTTTSSGNTIYF TGTGCCAGCTCAACGACAACAAGCTCTGGGAACACCATATATTTT